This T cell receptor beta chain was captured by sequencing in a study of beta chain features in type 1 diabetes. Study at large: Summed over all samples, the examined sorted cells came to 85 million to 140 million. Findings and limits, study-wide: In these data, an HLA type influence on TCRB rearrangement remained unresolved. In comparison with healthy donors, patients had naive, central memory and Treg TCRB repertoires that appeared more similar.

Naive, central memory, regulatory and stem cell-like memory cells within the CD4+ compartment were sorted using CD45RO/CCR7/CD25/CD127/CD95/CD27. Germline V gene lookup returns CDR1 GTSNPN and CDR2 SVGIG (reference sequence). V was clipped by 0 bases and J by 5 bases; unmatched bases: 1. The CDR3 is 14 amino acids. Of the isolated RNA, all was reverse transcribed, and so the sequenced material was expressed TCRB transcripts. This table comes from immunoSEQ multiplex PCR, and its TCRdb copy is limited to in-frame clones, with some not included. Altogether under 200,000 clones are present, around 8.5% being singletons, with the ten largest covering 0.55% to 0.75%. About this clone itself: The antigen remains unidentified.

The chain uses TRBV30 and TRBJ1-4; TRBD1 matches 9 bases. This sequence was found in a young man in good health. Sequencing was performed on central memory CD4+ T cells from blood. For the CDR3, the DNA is TGTGCCTGGAGTGTAGGACAGGGGAATGAAAAACTGTTTTTT. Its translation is CAWSVGQGNEKLFF.